The 20 T cell receptor beta chains in this list originate from one sample, sequenced in a study of blood T cell repertoires in COVID-19. Only in-frame clones appear in the TCRdb table, and some are missing; sequencing was by immunoSEQ multiplex PCR. The repertoire consists of hundreds of thousands of clones, with roughly 76% occurring once and the leading ten covering around 7.5%. The sequenced material came from peripheral blood. These receptors were obtained from a woman aged 80 or over with COVID-19, enrolled during active disease.

This chain connects TRBV6-5 to TRBJ1-4, with D uncertain. This CDR3 has 15 amino acids. The germline V and J ends were trimmed by 6 bases and 7 bases, with 18 bases remaining between them. Germline V gene sequence: CDR1 MNHEY, CDR2 SVGAGI. The CDR3 reads CASSSAGFGSEKLFF. In DNA, the CDR3 is TGTGCCAGCAGCTCGGCGGGTTTCGGGAGTGAAAAACTGTTTTTT.

This chain links TRBV5-1 with TRBJ2-1; 11 bases agree with TRBD2. Losses at the gene ends were 3 bases for V and 7 bases for J; bases not matched to a gene: 6. The CDR3 is 15 amino acids. Germline-derived CDR1 and CDR2 are SGHRS and YFSETQ. Here the CDR3 reads CASSSQGLAVNEQFF. The CDR3 DNA is TGCGCCAGCAGCTCCCAGGGACTAGCGGTGAATGAGCAGTTCTTC.

The chain combines TRBV9 with TRBJ2-1; D not resolved. Germline V CDR1 and CDR2: SGDLS, YYNGEE. This CDR3 comprises 13 residues. Trimming took 0 bases from V and 12 from J, leaving 13 bases between them. The CDR3 spells CASSVASGSGQFF. DNA of the CDR3: TGTGCCAGCAGCGTAGCCTCAGGTTCTGGGCAGTTCTTC. Full variable domain (rest looked up from reference TRBV9 and TRBJ2-1): DSGVTQTPKHLITATGQRVTLRCSPRSGDLSVYWYQQSLDQGLQFLIQYYNGEERAKGNILERFSAQQFPDLHSELNLSSLELGDSALYFCASSVASGSGQFFGPGTRLTVL.

The chain employs TRBV18 and TRBJ2-3, with D perhaps matching TRBD2 (6 bases). The germline gives CDR1 KGHSH, CDR2 LQKENI. The CDR3 has 14 residues. V lost 2 bases and J lost 5, with 11 bases in between. DNA of the CDR3: TGTGCCAGCTCACCATCGACTAGTCAAGATACGCAGTATTTT. Protein: CASSPSTSQDTQYF.

The chain combines TRBV5-6 with TRBJ2-7; 10 bases align to TRBD2. Germline V gene sequence: CDR1 SGHDT, CDR2 YYEEEE. The CDR3 extends over 15 amino acids. Losses at the gene ends were 2 bases for V and 4 bases for J; bases not matched to a gene: 6. As DNA, the CDR3 is TGTGCCAGCAGCTTTCGGACTAGCGGTTTATACGAGCAGTACTTC. Its protein is CASSFRTSGLYEQYF.

Here the CDR3 reads CASSWGTGGRAFF. CDR3 sequence (DNA): TGTGCCAGCAGTTGGGGAACCGGGGGGAGAGCTTTCTTT. The rearrangement links TRBV12-3 or TRBV12-4 to TRBJ1-1, with D possibly being TRBD1 (5 bases). V was shortened by 4 bases and J by 10 bases, with 16 bases between the two germline ends. The CDR3 runs 13 residues.

This clone was recorded once. The V gene is TRBV7-6, the J gene TRBJ1-2; 9 nucleotides match TRBD1. The CDR3 extends over 14 amino acids. The V and J ends lost 2 bases and 8 bases, in that order; junction bases with no gene match: 6. The germline gives CDR1 SGHVS, CDR2 FNYEAQ. The CDR3 nucleotides read TGTGCCAGCAGCTTAAAACAGGGGGCAGGGGGCTACACCTTC. Encoded protein: CASSLKQGAGGYTF.

V usage is TRBV4-3 and J usage is TRBJ2-3; TRBD2 agrees at 7 bases. Trimming took 1 base from V and 2 from J; bases not matched to a gene: 3. Per the germline V gene, CDR1 is LGHNA and CDR2 is YSLEER. The CDR3 length is 15 residues. CDR3 loop: CASSQGGGITDTQYF. CDR3 nucleotide sequence: TGCGCCAGCAGCCAAGGGGGAGGGATCACAGATACGCAGTATTTT.

This clone appeared once. The chain uses TRBV7-9 and TRBJ1-5, with unresolved D. The germline CDR1 and CDR2 sequences are SEHNR and FQNEAQ (reference sequence). V was trimmed by 1 base and J by 15 bases, leaving 13 bases between them. This CDR3 is built from 12 residues. The CDR3 reads CASSLEAGARHF. The CDR3 DNA sequence: TGTGCCAGCAGCTTAGAAGCAGGCGCTCGGCATTTT.

The rearrangement uses TRBV6-6 and TRBJ2-7; 10 positions agree with TRBD1. This CDR3 is built from 16 residues. V dropped 8 bases and J dropped 0; count of bases not matched to a gene: 10. Per germline, CDR1 MNHNY and CDR2 SVGAGI (reference sequence). The chain's CDR3 is CASGTGVFVSSYEQYF. In DNA form, the CDR3 reads TGTGCCAGCGGGACAGGGGTTTTCGTAAGCTCCTACGAGCAGTACTTC.

The V gene is TRBV5-1, the J gene TRBJ2-3; 15 nucleotides match TRBD2. Trimming cost V 4 bases and J 6 bases; bases outside gene matches: 6. Germline-derived CDR1 and CDR2 are SGHRS and YFSETQ. The CDR3 consists of 16 residues. CDR3 residues: CASSLEGTSGRDTQYF. The CDR3 coding sequence is TGCGCCAGCAGCCTGGAAGGGACTAGCGGGAGGGATACGCAGTATTTT. Variable domain in full (rest from reference TRBV5-1 and TRBJ2-3): KAGVTQTPRYLIKTRGQQVTLSCSPISGHRSVSWYQQTPGQGLQFLFEYFSETQRNKGNFPGRFSGRQFSNSRSEMNVSTLELGDSALYLCASSLEGTSGRDTQYFGPGTRLTVL.

V and J are TRBV2 and TRBJ2-1; D is possibly TRBD1 (5 bases). V was trimmed by 8 bases and J by 7 bases, leaving 18 bases between them. The germline CDR1 and CDR2 sequences are SNHLY and FYNNEI. The CDR3 is 14 amino acids. CDR3 protein: CASCPGINLNEQFF. CDR3 nucleotide sequence: TGTGCCAGCTGCCCAGGGATTAACTTGAATGAGCAGTTCTTC.

This chain connects TRBV20-1 to TRBJ1-2; no definite D call. Germline CDR1 and CDR2: DFQATT and SNEGSKA (reference sequence). V gave up 3 bases and J gave up 4 bases, with 12 bases separating them. This CDR3 region has 13 residues. The CDR3 sequence is CSASPGGGYGYTF. CDR3 bases: TGCAGTGCTAGTCCCGGAGGAGGCTATGGCTACACCTTC.

The V call is TRBV7-8, the J call TRBJ1-4; 9 bases map to TRBD1. The CDR3 has 16 residues. The germline V gene encodes CDR1 SGHVS and CDR2 FQNEAQ. Trimming cost V 1 base and J 6 bases; bases outside gene matches: 6. The CDR3 nucleotides are TGTGCCAGCAGCTTAGGGGACAGGGCCAGGGATGAAAAACTGTTTTTT. Translating gives CASSLGDRARDEKLFF. The variable domain in full, completed from reference TRBV7-8 and TRBJ1-4, reads GAGVSQSPRYKVAKRGQDVALRCDPISGHVSLFWYQQALGQGPEFLTYFQNEAQLDKSGLPSDRFFAERPEGSVSTLKIQRTQQEDSAVYLCASSLGDRARDEKLFFGSGTQLSVL.

The chain joins TRBV6-5 to TRBJ2-3, with 11 bases aligning to TRBD1. This CDR3 is built from 15 residues. Germline V gene sequence: CDR1 MNHEY, CDR2 SVGAGI. V lost 4 bases and J lost 5; bases outside the gene matches: 5. The CDR3 DNA reads TGTGCCAGCAGTTCGTGGGACAGGGGGAAAGATACGCAGTATTTT. It is translated as CASSSWDRGKDTQYF.

The chain employs TRBV18 and TRBJ1-6; 10 bases align to TRBD1. Germline V gene data show CDR1 as KGHSH and CDR2 as LQKENI. V dropped 3 bases and J dropped 10; count of bases not matched to a gene: 9. The CDR3 is 16 residues long. The CDR3 loop is CASSPGTGAMGSPLHF. The CDR3 nucleotides are TGTGCCAGCTCACCCGGGACAGGGGCAATGGGGTCACCCCTCCACTTT.

The genes are TRBV6-6 and TRBJ2-3, with D maybe TRBD2 (6 bases). Germline V gives CDR1 MNHNY, CDR2 SVGAGI (reference sequence). This CDR3 has 16 residues. The V end was cut by 6 bases, the J end by 4 bases, with 20 bases between. DNA of the CDR3: TGTGCCAGCAGCCCCCCTTGGGGGGAAGGTGCAGATACGCAGTATTTT. Protein product: CASSPPWGEGADTQYF.

The gene calls are TRBV9 and TRBJ2-7, with 9 bases matching TRBD2. V lost 0 bases and J lost 1; bases outside the gene matches: 2. CDR3 size: 15 residues. Germline V lookup: CDR1 SGDLS, CDR2 YYNGEE. The CDR3 DNA is TGTGCCAGCAGCGTAGAGGCGGGAGGGTCCTACGAGCAGTACTTC. It encodes CASSVEAGGSYEQYF.

Of note for this clone: Other DNA sequences in the same sample also yield this CDR3. CDR3 protein: CASSQGGVTGELFF. CDR3 coding DNA: TGTGCCAGCAGCCAAGGCGGGGTGACCGGGGAGCTGTTTTTT. This chain links TRBV3-1 (or the pseudogene TRBV3-2) with TRBJ2-2, with a tentative D call TRBD2 (6 bases). Germline CDR1 is LGHDT and CDR2 is YNNKEL (reference sequence). V lost 1 base and J 5 bases, leaving 8 bases between the germline ends. The CDR3 runs 14 residues.

The rearrangement links TRBV6-2 or TRBV6-3 to TRBJ1-1; 7 positions match TRBD1. The CDR3 runs 18 residues. Unmatched junction bases numbered 11, after V lost 1 base and J lost 0 bases. CDR1 is MNHEY and CDR2 is SVGEGT in the germline V gene. CDR3 coding DNA: TGTGCCAGCAGTTACTGGGTCGGGGCAGGGGGGATGAACACTGAAGCTTTCTTT. Its translation: CASSYWVGAGGMNTEAFF.